Below are 30 T cell receptor beta chains sequenced from a single sample in a study of blood T cell repertoires in COVID-19. Assay: immunoSEQ multiplex PCR; the TCRdb copy retains only in-frame clones and omits some. This sample has 150,000 to 200,000 clones, with 81% found just once. Sequenced input: peripheral blood. These receptors were obtained from a woman older than 75 with COVID-19, enrolled during active disease.

This sequence joins TRBV4-1 and TRBJ1-2; D remains ambiguous. V was trimmed by 3 bases and J by 4 bases, leaving 18 bases between them. The germline gives CDR1 MGHRA, CDR2 YSYEKL. The length of the CDR3 is 16 residues. CDR3 nucleotide sequence: TGCGCCAGCAGCCAGCCATCTAGCGGGTCGTTCTATGGCTACACCTTC. Encoded protein: CASSQPSSGSFYGYTF.

This clone was seen once. The gene calls are TRBV6-6 and TRBJ2-5, with 8 nucleotides matching TRBD2. CDR1 and CDR2 (germline): MNHNY, SVGAGI (reference sequence). Losses at the gene ends were 5 bases for V and 1 base for J; bases not matched to a gene: 3. The CDR3 runs 14 residues. CDR3 sequence (DNA): TGTGCCAGCAGTCCCGGGACTAGCCAAGAGACCCAGTACTTC. This translates into CASSPGTSQETQYF.

The chain has TRBV9 and TRBJ1-2; tentative D call: TRBD1 (5 bases). The CDR3 sequence is 13 residues long. CDR1 is SGDLS and CDR2 is YYNGEE in the germline V gene. Deletions cut 3 bases from V and 4 bases from J, with 10 bases between. This chain's CDR3 is CASSATGSYGYTF. CDR3 DNA: TGTGCCAGCAGCGCAACAGGCTCCTATGGCTACACCTTC.

V is TRBV7-7 and J is TRBJ2-5; a weak D match, TRBD1 (6 bases). Germline lookup yields CDR1 SSHAT and CDR2 FNYEAQ (reference sequence). CDR3 length equals 17 residues. Here the CDR3 DNA reads TGTGCTACCCGGTTTCCCACACAGGGTGCGTGTTGGGAGACCCAGTACTTC. It is translated as CATRFPTQGACWETQYF.

The chain uses TRBV5-4 and TRBJ2-1; TRBD2 might be the D (6 bases). Trimming removed 3 bases at V and 8 bases at J, with 12 bases between. Germline CDR1 is SGHNT and CDR2 is YYREEE (reference sequence). The CDR3 is 13 residues long. The CDR3, as DNA: TGTGCCAGCAGCTCCACTAGCTTAGATGAGCAGTTCTTC. Encoded protein: CASSSTSLDEQFF.

CDR3 sequence: CASSLGHQETQYF. The CDR3 region has the DNA TGTGCCAGCAGTTTAGGCCACCAAGAGACCCAGTACTTC. This chain connects TRBV28 to TRBJ2-5; D gene uncertain. From germline, CDR1 is MDHEN and CDR2 SYDVKM. Trimming stripped 2 bases from V and 0 bases from J, with 4 bases between. The CDR3 runs to 13 residues.

The chain carries TRBV4-2 and TRBJ1-4; D might be TRBD1 (6 bases). V was trimmed by 4 bases and J by 2 bases, leaving 14 bases between them. This CDR3 comprises 16 residues. CDR1 and CDR2 (germline): LGHNA, YNFKEQ. CDR3 bases: TGTGCCAGCAGCCGGGCCACAGGGACCACTAATGAAAAACTGTTTTTT. It yields the protein CASSRATGTTNEKLFF.

The chain has TRBV5-1 and TRBJ1-3, with TRBD1 matching over 8 bases. Germline V CDR1 and CDR2: SGHRS, YFSETQ. The CDR3 covers 17 residues. Trimming at V came to 1 base and at J to 4 bases, leaving 10 bases not matched to a gene. CDR3 in DNA: TGCGCCAGCAGCTTGACCCTCACAGGGGGTCTAGGAAACACCATATATTTT. Residues: CASSLTLTGGLGNTIYF. Full variable domain (rest looked up from reference TRBV5-1 and TRBJ1-3): KAGVTQTPRYLIKTRGQQVTLSCSPISGHRSVSWYQQTPGQGLQFLFEYFSETQRNKGNFPGRFSGRQFSNSRSEMNVSTLELGDSALYLCASSLTLTGGLGNTIYFGEGSWLTVV.

This chain uses TRBV4-3 with TRBJ1-2, with 7 bases that match TRBD1. Germline V gives CDR1 LGHNA, CDR2 YSLEER. V gave up 1 base and J gave up 1 base; unmatched junction bases: 3. The CDR3 runs 15 residues. CDR3 sequence reads: CASSQVTGINYGYTF. The CDR3 DNA reads TGCGCCAGCAGCCAAGTGACAGGGATTAACTATGGCTACACCTTC.

This clone appeared a single time. The rearrangement uses TRBV2 and TRBJ2-7, with TRBD1 as a possible D gene (6 bases). Looked up from germline, CDR1 is SNHLY and CDR2 is FYNNEI. V lost 4 bases, J lost 0 bases, and 10 bases lay in between. CDR3 length: 14 residues. CDR3 residues: CASSGRGHSYEQYF. CDR3 bases: TGTGCCAGCAGTGGCAGGGGTCACTCCTACGAGCAGTACTTC. The whole variable domain, remainder taken from reference TRBV2 and TRBJ2-7, is EPEVTQTPSHQVTQMGQEVILRCVPISNHLYFYWYRQILGQKVEFLVSFYNNEISEKSEIFDDQFSVERPDGSNFTLKIRSTKLEDSAMYFCASSGRGHSYEQYFGPGTRLTVT.

The J gene is TRBJ2-2, the V gene TRBV27; a possible D gene is TRBD2 (5 bases). This CDR3 has 14 residues. V gave up 3 bases and J gave up 6 bases, with 11 bases separating them. The V gene's germline CDR1 is MNHEY and CDR2 SMNVEV (reference sequence). As DNA, the CDR3 is TGTGCCAGCAGTTTTAGCGTAGAGGCCGGGGAGCTGTTTTTT. Translated, it gives CASSFSVEAGELFF.

V usage is TRBV30 and J usage is TRBJ1-2; D possibly corresponds to TRBD1 (5 bases). Germline-derived CDR1 and CDR2 are GTSNPN and SVGIG (reference sequence). V gave up 1 base and J gave up 4 bases, with 10 bases separating them. This CDR3 contains 13 residues. The chain's CDR3 is CAWSGGRGYGYTF. DNA of the CDR3: TGTGCCTGGAGTGGAGGTAGGGGCTATGGCTACACCTTC.

Of note for this clone: Other DNA sequences in this sample translate to the same CDR3. The chain has TRBV3-1 (or the pseudogene TRBV3-2) and TRBJ1-1; D remains unclear. Trimming took 1 base from V and 5 from J, leaving 8 bases between them. Germline V CDR1 and CDR2: LGHDT, YNNKEL (reference sequence). CDR3 length: 13 residues. In DNA, the CDR3 is TGTGCCAGCAGCCAAGTCTCGGGGACTGAAGCTTTCTTT. Encoded protein: CASSQVSGTEAFF.

Many counts were recorded for this clone. The rearrangement links TRBV19 to TRBJ2-3, with TRBD2 matching 7 bases. After removal of 6 bases from V and 10 bases from J, the junction contained 13 bases not matched to a gene. The CDR3 contains 14 residues. Germline-derived CDR1 and CDR2 are LNHDA and SQIVND (reference sequence). In nucleotides, the CDR3 is TGTGCCAGTAGGTCAGCTAGCGGAAGTTCTCCGCAGTATTTT. Residues: CASRSASGSSPQYF.

The chain combines TRBV4-3 with TRBJ1-3, with TRBD1 identical over 7 bases. From germline, CDR1 is LGHNA and CDR2 YSLEER. Trimming at V came to 0 bases and at J to 8 bases, leaving 13 bases not matched to a gene. The CDR3 is 17 residues long. The CDR3 is CASSQDRDRVVKDTIYF. The CDR3 DNA sequence: TGCGCCAGCAGCCAAGATCGAGACAGGGTTGTTAAGGACACCATATATTTT.

This clone was found a few times. The chain is built from TRBV5-1 and TRBJ2-7; TRBD2 aligns across 14 bases. CDR1 SGHRS and CDR2 YFSETQ come from the germline V gene. The CDR3 is 15 amino acids. J gave up 6 bases and V 0 bases, and 2 bases lay outside the gene matches. The CDR3, as DNA: TGCGCCAGCAGCTTGGGACTAGCGGGAGGGGGCGAGCAGTACTTC. Its translation is CASSLGLAGGGEQYF.

The rearrangement uses TRBV6-1 and TRBJ1-1; 7 nucleotides agree with TRBD1. Germline V CDR1 and CDR2: MNHNS, SASEGT. The junction had 6 bases not matched to a gene; V was cut back by 6 bases and J by 8 bases. The CDR3 runs to 12 residues. The CDR3, as DNA: TGTGCCAGCAGCACAGGGGCAAGAGAAGCTTTCTTT. Translation gives CASSTGAREAFF.

To note about this clone: The junction does not match germline at one end; this may be a read error. The rearrangement joins TRBV24-1 to TRBJ2-1; D possibly corresponds to TRBD1 (5 bases). This CDR3 spans 11 amino acids. From germline, CDR1 is KGHDR and CDR2 SFDVKD. CDR3 coding DNA: TGTGCCACGAGTGGGAACAGGGAGCAGTTCTTC. This encodes CATSGNREQFF.

This chain joins TRBV28 and TRBJ2-3; the match to TRBD1 covers 7 bases. The CDR3 runs to 16 residues. The trim removed 2 bases at V and 1 base at J, leaving 6 bases unmatched. The germline gives CDR1 MDHEN, CDR2 SYDVKM. The CDR3 DNA reads TGTGCCAGCAGTTTACTGACAGGGATCGGCACAGATACGCAGTATTTT. Translating gives CASSLLTGIGTDTQYF.

The rearrangement uses TRBV19 and TRBJ2-7, with 8 bases lining up with TRBD2. Germline V gene sequence: CDR1 LNHDA, CDR2 SQIVND (reference sequence). There are 15 residues in the CDR3. V shed 1 base and J 4 bases; nucleotides not matched to a gene: 6. The CDR3, as DNA: TGTGCCAGTAGTATAGGTAGCGGGGTTGGGTACGAGCAGTACTTC. Amino acids: CASSIGSGVGYEQYF.

J is TRBJ2-5 and V is TRBV7-2, with 9 bases identical to TRBD2. The CDR3 covers 16 residues. V dropped 5 bases and J dropped 4; count of bases not matched to a gene: 11. The germline gives CDR1 SGHTA, CDR2 FQGNSA. In nucleotides, the CDR3 is TGTGCCAGCAGCCCAAAGCGGGGGGCGGGTGGAGAGACCCAGTACTTC. Translation: CASSPKRGAGGETQYF.

The chain couples TRBV13 to TRBJ1-1; TRBD1 is a possible D gene (5 bases). Germline V gene data show CDR1 as PRHDT and CDR2 as FYEKMQ (reference sequence). Trimming shortened V by 5 bases and J by 1 base, and 11 bases separated the two germline ends. CDR3 length equals 14 residues. The CDR3 DNA follows: TGTGCCAGCAGCCGAAGGACACCGAACACTGAAGCTTTCTTT. It yields the protein CASSRRTPNTEAFF. Complete variable domain (other parts from reference TRBV13 and TRBJ1-1): AAGVIQSPRHLIKEKRETATLKCYPIPRHDTVYWYQQGPGQDPQFLISFYEKMQSDKGSIPDRFSAQQFSDYHSELNMSSLELGDSALYFCASSRRTPNTEAFFGQGTRLTVV.

The J gene is TRBJ2-1, the V gene TRBV4-2; TRBD2 aligns across 7 bases. Germline trimming cut 4 bases from V and 0 bases from J; bases unmatched to any gene: 3. The CDR3 is 15 residues long. The germline V gene encodes CDR1 LGHNA and CDR2 YNFKEQ. DNA of the CDR3: TGTGCCAGCAGCCGCGGGGGTAGCTCCTACAATGAGCAGTTCTTC. Residues: CASSRGGSSYNEQFF.

This clone appeared a single time. The V gene is TRBV2, the J gene TRBJ1-5, with a weak D call TRBD1 (5 bases). In germline, CDR1 is SNHLY, CDR2 FYNNEI. The CDR3 totals 13 residues. V was clipped by 3 bases and J by 7 bases, with 10 bases between them. The CDR3 loop is CASSDAGLQPQHF. In DNA form, the CDR3 reads TGTGCCAGCAGTGATGCGGGGCTCCAGCCCCAGCATTTT.

The genes are TRBV7-8 and TRBJ2-3; D remains ambiguous. This CDR3 is built from 14 residues. Germline CDR1 and CDR2: SGHVS and FQNEAQ. The ends were cut back, 1 base at V and 2 bases at J, with 7 bases in the middle. CDR3 DNA sequence: TGTGCCAGCAGCTTAGGCGAGAACACAGATACGCAGTATTTT. Its protein product is CASSLGENTDTQYF. The full variable domain, rest sourced from reference TRBV7-8 and TRBJ2-3, is GAGVSQSPRYKVAKRGQDVALRCDPISGHVSLFWYQQALGQGPEFLTYFQNEAQLDKSGLPSDRFFAERPEGSVSTLKIQRTQQEDSAVYLCASSLGENTDTQYFGPGTRLTVL.

The chain joins TRBV11-2 to TRBJ1-1; 8 nucleotides agree with TRBD1. Germline V lookup: CDR1 SGHAT, CDR2 FQNNGV. V was clipped by 4 bases and J by 3 bases; unmatched bases: 4. The CDR3 contains 14 residues. CDR3 DNA sequence: TGTGCCAGCAGCTCTTACAGGGGGGACACTGAAGCTTTCTTT. Translation: CASSSYRGDTEAFF.

V is TRBV5-1 and J is TRBJ2-5; TRBD2 matches at 10 bases. Unmatched junction bases numbered 8, after V lost 2 bases and J lost 4 bases. Germline V gene sequence: CDR1 SGHRS, CDR2 YFSETQ. This CDR3 region has 16 residues. Written as DNA, the CDR3 is TGCGCCAGCAGCTTCCTCCCACGACTAGCGGGAGAGACCCAGTACTTC. Residues: CASSFLPRLAGETQYF.

This clone was observed a handful of times. The V call is TRBV9, the J call TRBJ1-1; maybe TRBD1 (5 bases). Per the germline V gene, CDR1 is SGDLS and CDR2 is YYNGEE. Trimming took off 0 bases at V and 5 bases at J, with 14 bases between the two ends. The CDR3 covers 15 residues. The CDR3 coding sequence is TGTGCCAGCAGCGTAGGCGGGGCGGGGGGAACTGAAGCTTTCTTT. Residues: CASSVGGAGGTEAFF.

This clone is a singleton in its sample. This chain connects TRBV2 to TRBJ1-2, with 9 bases identical to TRBD1. This CDR3 comprises 15 residues. Trimming removed 4 bases from V and 5 bases from J; junction bases left unmatched: 8. The germline V gene encodes CDR1 SNHLY and CDR2 FYNNEI. Here the CDR3 reads CASSVGTGLHYGYTF. The CDR3 DNA is TGTGCCAGCAGTGTGGGGACAGGGCTACATTATGGCTACACCTTC.

J is TRBJ2-1 and V is TRBV15, with TRBD2 identical over 8 bases. Germline V lookup: CDR1 LNHNV, CDR2 YYDKDF (reference sequence). V lost 1 base, J lost 4 bases, and 6 bases stayed unmatched. CDR3 length: 16 residues. DNA of the CDR3: TGTGCCACCAGCAGAGTAGCTAGCGGGCTATACAATGAGCAGTTCTTC. Translated: CATSRVASGLYNEQFF. Full variable domain (outside the CDR3, taken from reference TRBV15 and TRBJ2-1): DAMVIQNPRYQVTQFGKPVTLSCSQTLNHNVMYWYQQKSSQAPKLLFHYYDKDFNNEADTPDNFQSRRPNTSFCFLDIRSPGLGDTAMYLCATSRVASGLYNEQFFGPGTRLTVL.